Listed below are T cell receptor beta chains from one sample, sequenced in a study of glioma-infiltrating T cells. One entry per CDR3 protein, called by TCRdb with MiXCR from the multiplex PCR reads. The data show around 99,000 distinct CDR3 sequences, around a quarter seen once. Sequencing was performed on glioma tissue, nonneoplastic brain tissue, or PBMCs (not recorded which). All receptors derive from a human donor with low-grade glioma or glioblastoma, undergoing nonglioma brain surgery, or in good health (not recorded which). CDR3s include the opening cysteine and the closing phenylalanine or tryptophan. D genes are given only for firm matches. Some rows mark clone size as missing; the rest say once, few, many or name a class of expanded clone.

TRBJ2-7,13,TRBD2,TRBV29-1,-,TGCAGCGTTGAAGGGGGGGGGACTTACGAGCAGTACTTC,CSVEGGGTYEQYF
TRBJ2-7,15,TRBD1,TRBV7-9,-,TGTGCCAGCAGCACTGACAGGGTCACCATCTACGAGCAGTACTTC,CASSTDRVTIYEQYF
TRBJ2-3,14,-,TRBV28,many,TGTGCCAGCATCCCTTTAAGGCTGGGCTATACGCAGTATTTT,CASIPLRLGYTQYF
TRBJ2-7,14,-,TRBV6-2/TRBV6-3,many,TGTGCCAGCAGTTACGGGCAGGGAAACTACAAGCAGTACTTC,CASSYGQGNYKQYF
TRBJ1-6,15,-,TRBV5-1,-,TGCGCCAGCAGTCTGGGGACCACAAGGTATTCACCCCTCCACTTT,CASSLGTTRYSPLHF
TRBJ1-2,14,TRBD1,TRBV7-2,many,TGTGCCAGCAGCTCCCACACAGGGGGTGCTGGCTACACCTTC,CASSSHTGGAGYTF
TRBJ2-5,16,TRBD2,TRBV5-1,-,TGCGCCAGCAGCTTGGGAGCTAGCGGGGGAGGAGAGACCCAGTACTTC,CASSLGASGGGETQYF
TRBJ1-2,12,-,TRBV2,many,TGTGCCAGCCGAAGGGGTTCCTATGGCTACACCTTC,CASRRGSYGYTF
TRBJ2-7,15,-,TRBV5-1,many,TGCGCCAGCAGCTTGGAGGCAGGGCAACTTTACGAGCAGTACTTC,CASSLEAGQLYEQYF
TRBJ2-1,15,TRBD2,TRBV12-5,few,TGTGCTAGTGGCCTCCTAGCGGGAGGGCCGAATGAGCAGTTCTTC,CASGLLAGGPNEQFF
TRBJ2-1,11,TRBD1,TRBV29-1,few,TGCAGCGGACGACAGGGATCGCCAGTGTTCTTC,CSGRQGSPVFF
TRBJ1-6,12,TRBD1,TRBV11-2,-,TGTGCCAACCGACAGGGCGATTCGCCCCTCCACTTT,CANRQGDSPLHF
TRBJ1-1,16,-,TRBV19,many,TGTGCCAGTAGTATCATCGGGGCGGGAGCGAACACTGAAGCTTTCTTT,CASSIIGAGANTEAFF
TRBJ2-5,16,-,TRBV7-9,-,TGTGCCAGCAGCTTTAGGAGCTCCCTTGAACAAGAGACCCAGTACTTC,CASSFRSSLEQETQYF
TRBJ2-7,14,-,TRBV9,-,TGTGCCAGCAGCACCTTAGACATGCCCTACGAGCAGTACTTC,CASSTLDMPYEQYF
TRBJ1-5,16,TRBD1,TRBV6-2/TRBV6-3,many,TGTGCCAGCACCGGACAGGGCCACAGGAGCAATCAGCCCCAGCATTTT,CASTGQGHRSNQPQHF
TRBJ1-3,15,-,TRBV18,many,TGTGCCAGCTCACCACCTGCTAGGCCTGGAAACACCATATATTTT,CASSPPARPGNTIYF
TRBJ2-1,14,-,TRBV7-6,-,TGTGCCAGCAGCTCCGCGGACTGGTACAATGAGCAGTTCTTC,CASSSADWYNEQFF
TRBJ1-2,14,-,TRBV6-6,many,TGTGCCAGCAGTTACTCAGGGGGGGGCTATGGCTACACCTTC,CASSYSGGGYGYTF
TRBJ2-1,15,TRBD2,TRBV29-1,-,TGCAGCGTGGCGGGGACTAGCGGAGTCTACAATGAGCAGTTCTTC,CSVAGTSGVYNEQFF
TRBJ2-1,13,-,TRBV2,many,TGTGCCAGCAGGTCGACAGGTTTCAATGAGCAGTTCTTC,CASRSTGFNEQFF
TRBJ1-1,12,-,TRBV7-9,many,TGTGCCACCCCAGACACGAACACTGAAGCTTTCTTT,CATPDTNTEAFF
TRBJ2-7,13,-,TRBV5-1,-,TGCGCCAGCAGCTTGGAGGCGAGCTACGAGCAGTACTTC,CASSLEASYEQYF
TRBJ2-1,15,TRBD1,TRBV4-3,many,TGCGCCAGCAGCCAACGGGGACAGGGACGGAATGAGCAGTTCTTC,CASSQRGQGRNEQFF
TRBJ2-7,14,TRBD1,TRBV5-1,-,TGCGCCAGCAGCTTGACAGGGGGCTCCCACGAGCAGTACTTC,CASSLTGGSHEQYF
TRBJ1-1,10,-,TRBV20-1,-,TGCAGTGCCTCGGACACTGAAGCTTTCTTT,CSASDTEAFF
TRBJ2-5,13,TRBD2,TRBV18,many,TGTGCCGGAAGCCCCGGACTAGAAGAGACCCAGTACTTC,CAGSPGLEETQYF
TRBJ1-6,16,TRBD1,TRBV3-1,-,TGTGCCAGCAGCCAAGGGTCCGGGACAGGCAATTCACCCCTCCACTTT,CASSQGSGTGNSPLHF
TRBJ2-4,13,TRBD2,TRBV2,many,TGTGCCAGCAGCAATAGCGGGATGAACATTCAGTACTTC,CASSNSGMNIQYF
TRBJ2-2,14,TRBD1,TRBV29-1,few,TGCAGCGCCCGGCGACAGGGTGACACCGGGGAGCTGTTTTTT,CSARRQGDTGELFF
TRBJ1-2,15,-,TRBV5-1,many,TGCGCCAGCAGGTTAGGCCCGTTCGGCGATTATGGCTACACCTTC,CASRLGPFGDYGYTF